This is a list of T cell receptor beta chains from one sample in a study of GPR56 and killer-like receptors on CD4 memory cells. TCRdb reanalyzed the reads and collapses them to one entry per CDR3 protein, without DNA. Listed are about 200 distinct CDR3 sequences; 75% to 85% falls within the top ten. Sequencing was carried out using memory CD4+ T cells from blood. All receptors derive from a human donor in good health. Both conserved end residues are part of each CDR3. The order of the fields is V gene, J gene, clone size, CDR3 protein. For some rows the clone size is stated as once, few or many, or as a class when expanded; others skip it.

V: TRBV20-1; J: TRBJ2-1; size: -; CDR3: CSLLTLAGGASNEQFF
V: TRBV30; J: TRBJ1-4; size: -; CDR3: CAWRPPRGGAINEKLFF
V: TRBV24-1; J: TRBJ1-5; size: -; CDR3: CATGPQSMTLPGQPQHF
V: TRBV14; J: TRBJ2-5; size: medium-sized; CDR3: CASSQDPVTSGGVQETQYF
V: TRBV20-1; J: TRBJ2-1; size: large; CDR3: CSLLTLAGGHYNEQFF
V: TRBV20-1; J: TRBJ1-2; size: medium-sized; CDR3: CSASSSSSGYTF
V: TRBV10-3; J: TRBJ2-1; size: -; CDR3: CAISESGTSGGSYNEQFF
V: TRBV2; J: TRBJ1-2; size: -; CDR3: CASSEQGAGGYTF
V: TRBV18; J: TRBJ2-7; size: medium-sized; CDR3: CASSPSGFAGVSAYEQYF
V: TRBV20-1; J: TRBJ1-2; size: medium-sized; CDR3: CSAGRLTGLTGYTF
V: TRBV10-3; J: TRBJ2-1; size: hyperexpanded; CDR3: CAISESGTSGGNEQFF
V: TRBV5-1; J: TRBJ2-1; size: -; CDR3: CASSLQSSYNEQFF
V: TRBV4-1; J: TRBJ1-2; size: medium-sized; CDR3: CASRRASYPAGGEGYTF
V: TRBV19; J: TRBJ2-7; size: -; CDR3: CASSARGAYEQYF
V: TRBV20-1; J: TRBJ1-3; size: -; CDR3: CSASPGQLGNTIYF
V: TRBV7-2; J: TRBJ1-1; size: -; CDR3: CASLVPGTAEAFF
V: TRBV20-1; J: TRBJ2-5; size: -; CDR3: CSARSRLARETQYF
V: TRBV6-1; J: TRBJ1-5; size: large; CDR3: CASSALGGGGQPQHF
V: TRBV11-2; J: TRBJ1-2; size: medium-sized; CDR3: CASSLDSAGTIPNYGYTF
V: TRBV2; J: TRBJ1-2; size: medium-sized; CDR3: CANGQGLGYGYTF
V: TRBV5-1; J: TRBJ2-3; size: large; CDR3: CASRVDSTDTQYF
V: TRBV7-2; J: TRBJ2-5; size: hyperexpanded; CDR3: CASSFTGGETQYF
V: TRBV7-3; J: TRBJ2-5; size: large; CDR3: CASSLTGGETQYF
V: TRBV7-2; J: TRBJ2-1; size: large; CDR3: CASSLASGGSYNEQFF
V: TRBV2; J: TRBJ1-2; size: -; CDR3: CASSVTEPGYTF
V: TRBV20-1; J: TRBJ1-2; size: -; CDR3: CSARDATGANYGYTF
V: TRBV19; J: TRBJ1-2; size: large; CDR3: CARVRGQTQSYGYTF
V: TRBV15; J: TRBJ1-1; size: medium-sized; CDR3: CATSRHRDRPVEAFF
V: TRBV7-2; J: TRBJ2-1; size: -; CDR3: CASSSRSGGNEQFF
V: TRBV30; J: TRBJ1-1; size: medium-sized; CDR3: CAWSSTGGGAFF
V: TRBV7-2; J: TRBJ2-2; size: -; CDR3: CASLLAANTGELFF
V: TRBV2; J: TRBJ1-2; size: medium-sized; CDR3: CASSEEQGSGYTF
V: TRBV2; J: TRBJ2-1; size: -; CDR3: CASSEADLGEQFF
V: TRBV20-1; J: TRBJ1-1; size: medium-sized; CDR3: CSASPGQYGIEAFF
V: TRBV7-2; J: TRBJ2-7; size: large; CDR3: CASSLFFYEQYF
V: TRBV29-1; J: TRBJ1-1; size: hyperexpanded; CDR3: CSVTWGMADTEAFF